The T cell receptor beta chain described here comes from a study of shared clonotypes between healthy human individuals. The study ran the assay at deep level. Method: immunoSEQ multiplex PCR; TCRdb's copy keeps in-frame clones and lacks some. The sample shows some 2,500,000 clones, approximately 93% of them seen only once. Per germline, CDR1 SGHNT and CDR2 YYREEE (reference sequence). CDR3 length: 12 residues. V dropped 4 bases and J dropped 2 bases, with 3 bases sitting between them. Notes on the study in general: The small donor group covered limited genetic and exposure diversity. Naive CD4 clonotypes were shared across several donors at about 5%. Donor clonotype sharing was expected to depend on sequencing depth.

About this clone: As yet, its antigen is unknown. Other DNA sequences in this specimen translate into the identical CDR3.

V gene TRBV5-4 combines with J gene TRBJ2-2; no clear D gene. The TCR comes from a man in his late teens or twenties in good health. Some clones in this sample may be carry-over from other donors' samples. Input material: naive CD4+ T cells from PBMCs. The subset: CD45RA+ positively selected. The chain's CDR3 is CASSPNTGELFF. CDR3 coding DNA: TGTGCCAGCAGCCCCAACACCGGGGAGCTGTTTTTT.